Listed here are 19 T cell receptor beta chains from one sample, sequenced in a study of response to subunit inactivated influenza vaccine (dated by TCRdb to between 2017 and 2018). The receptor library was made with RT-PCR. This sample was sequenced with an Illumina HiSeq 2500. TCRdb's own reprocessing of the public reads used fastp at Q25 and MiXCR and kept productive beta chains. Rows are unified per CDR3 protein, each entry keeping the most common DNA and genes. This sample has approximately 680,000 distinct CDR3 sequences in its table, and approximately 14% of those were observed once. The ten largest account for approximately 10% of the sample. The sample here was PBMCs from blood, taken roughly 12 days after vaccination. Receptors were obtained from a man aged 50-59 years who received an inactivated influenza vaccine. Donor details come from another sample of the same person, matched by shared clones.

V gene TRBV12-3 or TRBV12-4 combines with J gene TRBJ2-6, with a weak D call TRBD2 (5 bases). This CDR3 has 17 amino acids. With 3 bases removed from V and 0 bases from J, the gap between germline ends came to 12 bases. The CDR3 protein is CASSFPSGDSGANVLTF. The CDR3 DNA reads TGTGCCAGCAGTTTCCCCTCCGGGGACTCTGGGGCCAACGTCCTGACTTTC.

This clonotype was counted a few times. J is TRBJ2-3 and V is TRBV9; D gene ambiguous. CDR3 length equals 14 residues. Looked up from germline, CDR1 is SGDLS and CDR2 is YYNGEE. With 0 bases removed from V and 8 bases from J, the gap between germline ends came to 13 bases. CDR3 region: CASSVDLLRATQYF. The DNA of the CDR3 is TGTGCCAGCAGCGTAGATCTCCTCCGGGCTACGCAGTATTTT.

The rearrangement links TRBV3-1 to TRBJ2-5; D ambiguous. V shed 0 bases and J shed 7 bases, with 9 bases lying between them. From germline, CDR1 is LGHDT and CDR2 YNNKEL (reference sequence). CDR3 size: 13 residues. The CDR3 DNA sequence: TGTGCCAGCAGCCAAGAAAGTCCGGGGACCCAGTACTTC. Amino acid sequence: CASSQESPGTQYF.

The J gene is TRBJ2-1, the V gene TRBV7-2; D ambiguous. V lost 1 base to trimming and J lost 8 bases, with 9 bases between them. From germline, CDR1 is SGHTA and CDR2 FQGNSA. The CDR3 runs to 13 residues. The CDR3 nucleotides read TGTGCCAGCAGCTTAGTTAGGCAGGATGAGCAGTTCTTC. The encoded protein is CASSLVRQDEQFF.

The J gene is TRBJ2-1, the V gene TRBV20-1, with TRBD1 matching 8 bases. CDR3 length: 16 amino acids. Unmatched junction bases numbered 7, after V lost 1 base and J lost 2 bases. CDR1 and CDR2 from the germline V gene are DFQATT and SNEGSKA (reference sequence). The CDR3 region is CSARVLGQGAYNEQFF. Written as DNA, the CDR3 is TGCAGTGCTAGAGTGCTAGGACAGGGTGCCTACAATGAGCAGTTCTTC.

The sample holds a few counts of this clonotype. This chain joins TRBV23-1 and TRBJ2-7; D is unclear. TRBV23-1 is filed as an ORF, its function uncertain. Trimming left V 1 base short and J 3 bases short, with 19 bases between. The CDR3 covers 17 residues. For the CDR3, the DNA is TGCGCCAGCAGTCAATGGGGTGGGCGGTTAATGGACTACGAGCAGTACTTC. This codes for CASSQWGGRLMDYEQYF.

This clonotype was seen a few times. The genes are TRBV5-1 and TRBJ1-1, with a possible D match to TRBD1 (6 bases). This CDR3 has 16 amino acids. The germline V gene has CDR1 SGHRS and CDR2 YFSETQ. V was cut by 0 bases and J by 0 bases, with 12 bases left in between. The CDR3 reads CASSLGVTGMNTEAFF. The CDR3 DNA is TGCGCCAGCAGCTTGGGTGTTACAGGGATGAACACTGAAGCTTTCTTT.

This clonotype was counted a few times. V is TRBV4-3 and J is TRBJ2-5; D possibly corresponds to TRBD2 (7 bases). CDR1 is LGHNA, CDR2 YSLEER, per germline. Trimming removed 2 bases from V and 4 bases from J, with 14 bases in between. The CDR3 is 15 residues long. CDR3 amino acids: CASSQTRGGRETQYF. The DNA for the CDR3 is TGCGCCAGCAGCCAAACTAGGGGGGGTCGAGAGACCCAGTACTTC.

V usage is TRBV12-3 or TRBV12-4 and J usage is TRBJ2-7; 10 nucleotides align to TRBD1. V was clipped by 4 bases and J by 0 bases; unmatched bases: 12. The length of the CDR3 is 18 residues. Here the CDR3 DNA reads TGTGCCAGCAGTTCCCGAGGGGGTAGGACAGGGGGCTCCTACGAGCAGTACTTC. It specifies CASSSRGGRTGGSYEQYF.

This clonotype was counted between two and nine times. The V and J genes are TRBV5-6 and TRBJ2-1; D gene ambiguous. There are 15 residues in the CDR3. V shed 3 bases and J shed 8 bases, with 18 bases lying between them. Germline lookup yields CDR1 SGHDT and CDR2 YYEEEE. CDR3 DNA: TGTGCCAGCAGCTCCGGTGTCCTCGCGCGGTATGAGCAGTTCTTC. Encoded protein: CASSSGVLARYEQFF.

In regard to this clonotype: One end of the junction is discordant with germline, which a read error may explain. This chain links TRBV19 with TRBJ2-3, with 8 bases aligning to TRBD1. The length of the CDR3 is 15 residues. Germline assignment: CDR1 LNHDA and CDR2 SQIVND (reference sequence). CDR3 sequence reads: CASRIGTGDTDTQYF. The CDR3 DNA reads TGTGCCAGTAGGATAGGGACAGGAGACACAGATACGCAGTATTTT. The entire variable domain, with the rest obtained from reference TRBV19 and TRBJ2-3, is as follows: DGGITQSPKYLFRKEGQNVTLSCEQNLNHDAMYWYRQDPGQGLRLIYYSQIVNDFQKGDIAEGYSVSREKKESFPLTVTSAQKNPTAFYLCASRIGTGDTDTQYFGPGTRLTVL.

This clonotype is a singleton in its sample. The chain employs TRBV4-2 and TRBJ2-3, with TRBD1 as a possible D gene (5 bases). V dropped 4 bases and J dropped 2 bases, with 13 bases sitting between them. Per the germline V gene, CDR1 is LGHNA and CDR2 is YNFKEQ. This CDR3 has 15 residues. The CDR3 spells CASSPLGANTDTQYF. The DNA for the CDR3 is TGTGCCAGCAGCCCACTTGGGGCAAACACAGATACGCAGTATTTT.

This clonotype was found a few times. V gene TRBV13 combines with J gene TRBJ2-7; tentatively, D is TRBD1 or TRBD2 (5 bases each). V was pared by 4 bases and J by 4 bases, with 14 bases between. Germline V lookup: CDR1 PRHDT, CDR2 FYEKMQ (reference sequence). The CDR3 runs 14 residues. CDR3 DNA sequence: TGTGCCAGCAGCTCCGGGACGGAAGAATACGAGCAGTACTTC. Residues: CASSSGTEEYEQYF.

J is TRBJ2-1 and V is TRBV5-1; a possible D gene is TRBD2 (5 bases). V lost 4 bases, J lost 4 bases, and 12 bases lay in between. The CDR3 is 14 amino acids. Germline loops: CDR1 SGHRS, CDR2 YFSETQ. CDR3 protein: CASSVLEAYNEQFF. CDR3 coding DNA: TGCGCCAGCAGCGTCCTGGAGGCGTACAATGAGCAGTTCTTC.

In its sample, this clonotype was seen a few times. CDR3 region: CASSLSPGQGPTEAFF. The CDR3 coding sequence is TGTGCCAGCAGTTTATCCCCGGGACAGGGGCCCACTGAAGCTTTCTTT. V usage is TRBV27 and J usage is TRBJ1-1, with 10 nucleotides matching TRBD1. Losses at the gene ends were 0 bases for V and 4 bases for J; bases not matched to a gene: 5. Germline CDR1 and CDR2: MNHEY and SMNVEV (reference sequence). This CDR3 spans 16 amino acids.

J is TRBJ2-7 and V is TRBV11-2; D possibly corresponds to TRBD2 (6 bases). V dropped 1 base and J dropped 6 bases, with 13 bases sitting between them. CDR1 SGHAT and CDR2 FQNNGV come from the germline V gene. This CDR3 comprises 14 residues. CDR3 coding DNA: TGTGCCAGCAGCTTAGTAGTGATGGGAGGCGAGCAGTACTTC. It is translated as CASSLVVMGGEQYF.

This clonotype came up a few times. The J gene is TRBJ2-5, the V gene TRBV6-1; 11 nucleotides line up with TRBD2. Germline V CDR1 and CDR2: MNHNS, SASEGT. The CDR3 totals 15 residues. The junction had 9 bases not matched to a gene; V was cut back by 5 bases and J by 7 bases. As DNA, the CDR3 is TGTGCCAGCAGTACAGGGACTAGCGGAGTGAGGACCCAGTACTTC. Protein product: CASSTGTSGVRTQYF.

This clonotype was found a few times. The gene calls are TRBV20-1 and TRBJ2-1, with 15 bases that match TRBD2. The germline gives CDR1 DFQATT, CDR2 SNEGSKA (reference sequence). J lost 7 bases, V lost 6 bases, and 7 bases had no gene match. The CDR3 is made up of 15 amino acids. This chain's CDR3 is CSAAAGTSGGNEQFF. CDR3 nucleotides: TGCAGTGCGGCGGCAGGGACTAGCGGGGGGAATGAGCAGTTCTTC.

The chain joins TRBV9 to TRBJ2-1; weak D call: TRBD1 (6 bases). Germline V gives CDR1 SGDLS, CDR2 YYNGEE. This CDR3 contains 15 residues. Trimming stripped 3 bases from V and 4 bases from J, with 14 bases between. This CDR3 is CASSGTGQKYNEQFF. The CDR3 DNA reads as TGTGCCAGCAGCGGAACGGGACAAAAATACAATGAGCAGTTCTTC. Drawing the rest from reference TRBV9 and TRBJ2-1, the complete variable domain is DSGVTQTPKHLITATGQRVTLRCSPRSGDLSVYWYQQSLDQGLQFLIQYYNGEERAKGNILERFSAQQFPDLHSELNLSSLELGDSALYFCASSGTGQKYNEQFFGPGTRLTVL.